This T cell receptor beta chain was retrieved from a study of beta chain features in type 1 diabetes. With regard to this clone: Its antigen remains unidentified.

The isolated RNA, all of it, was reverse transcribed, so expressed TCRB transcripts were what got sequenced. Here immunoSEQ multiplex PCR was the method, and the copy in TCRdb shows in-frame clones only, minus some. The sample shows about 47,000 clones, approximately 44% of them seen only once. The study's findings and limits: For Type 1 diabetes patients, all four CD4+ subsets carried TCRB CDR3s that were moderately but significantly shorter.

Without exception, sorted populations had purity beyond 98%. The CDR3 length is 15 residues. V was shortened by 3 bases and J by 8 bases, with 18 bases between the two germline ends. Germline lookup yields CDR1 LNHNV and CDR2 YYDKDF (reference sequence). The sample was stem cell memory CD4+ T cells from blood. The gene calls are TRBV15 and TRBJ2-3, with D possibly matching TRBD2 (6 bases). This sequence originates from a young man with type 1 diabetes. DNA for the CDR3: TGTGCCACCAGCAGTCAGGGCTCCGGGAGAGGTACGCAGTATTTT. Translation: CATSSQGSGRGTQYF.